The 7 T cell receptor beta chains in this list originate from one sample, sequenced in a study of synovial regulatory T cells in juvenile arthritis. This table comes from immunoSEQ multiplex PCR, and its TCRdb copy is limited to in-frame clones, with some not included. This repertoire includes 9,600 or so clones. Sample: Treg cells from blood. The subset was: remaining (HLA-DR-negative) circulating blood Treg cells. The receptors were sampled from a donor younger than 30 with juvenile idiopathic arthritis.

According to its frequency, this clone is medium-sized. The chain recombines TRBV14 with TRBJ1-2; TCRdb's D call of TRBD1 is untestable without DNA. CDR3 length equals 18 residues. This entry has no DNA. Germline V gene data show CDR1 as SGHDN and CDR2 as FVKESK. CDR3 in amino acids: CASSSEGRTGKGYYGYTF. Complete variable domain (other parts from reference TRBV14 and TRBJ1-2): EAGVTQFPSHSVIEKGQTVTLRCDPISGHDNLYWYRRVMGKEIKFLLHFVKESKQDESGMPNNRFLAERTGGTYSTLKVQPAELEDSGVYFCASSSEGRTGKGYYGYTFGSGTRLTVV.

This clone counts as medium-sized by frequency. The chain uses TRBV7-3 and TRBJ2-1. The V gene's germline CDR1 is SGHTA and CDR2 FQGTGA. This CDR3 spans 12 amino acids. This entry has no DNA. Here the CDR3 reads CASSLEYGPQFF.

Here the CDR3 reads CASRQIEAFF. The V and J genes are TRBV2 and TRBJ1-1; with no DNA, the TCRdb D assignment of TRBD1 cannot be verified. In germline, CDR1 is SNHLY, CDR2 FYNNEI. This CDR3 region has 10 residues. No DNA sequence was recorded.

The chain links TRBV9 to TRBJ2-3; TCRdb lists TRBD2, though no DNA is available to test this call. Germline V gene lookup returns CDR1 SGDLS and CDR2 YYNGEE. This CDR3 region has 19 residues. DNA is not recorded here. The CDR3 loop reads CASSVAGFSGGAFSDTQYF.

The chain carries TRBV18 and TRBJ2-7; TCRdb selects TRBD2, and the lack of DNA leaves this call unchecked. The germline V gene has CDR1 KGHSH and CDR2 LQKENI. The CDR3 is made up of 19 amino acids. DNA is not recorded here. The CDR3 protein is CASSSTISPHSGGAGEQYF.

CDR3 sequence: CAWRFDREGYTF. The chain is built from TRBV30 and TRBJ1-2; with no DNA, the TCRdb D assignment of TRBD1 cannot be verified. The CDR3 is 12 residues long. No DNA is given. Germline V gene lookup returns CDR1 GTSNPN and CDR2 SVGIG (reference sequence).

The chain couples TRBV6-6 to TRBJ1-5. Germline values: CDR1 MNHNY, CDR2 SVGAGI (reference sequence). The CDR3 covers 13 residues. Nucleotide data are not available. The CDR3 is CASRADSNQPQHF.